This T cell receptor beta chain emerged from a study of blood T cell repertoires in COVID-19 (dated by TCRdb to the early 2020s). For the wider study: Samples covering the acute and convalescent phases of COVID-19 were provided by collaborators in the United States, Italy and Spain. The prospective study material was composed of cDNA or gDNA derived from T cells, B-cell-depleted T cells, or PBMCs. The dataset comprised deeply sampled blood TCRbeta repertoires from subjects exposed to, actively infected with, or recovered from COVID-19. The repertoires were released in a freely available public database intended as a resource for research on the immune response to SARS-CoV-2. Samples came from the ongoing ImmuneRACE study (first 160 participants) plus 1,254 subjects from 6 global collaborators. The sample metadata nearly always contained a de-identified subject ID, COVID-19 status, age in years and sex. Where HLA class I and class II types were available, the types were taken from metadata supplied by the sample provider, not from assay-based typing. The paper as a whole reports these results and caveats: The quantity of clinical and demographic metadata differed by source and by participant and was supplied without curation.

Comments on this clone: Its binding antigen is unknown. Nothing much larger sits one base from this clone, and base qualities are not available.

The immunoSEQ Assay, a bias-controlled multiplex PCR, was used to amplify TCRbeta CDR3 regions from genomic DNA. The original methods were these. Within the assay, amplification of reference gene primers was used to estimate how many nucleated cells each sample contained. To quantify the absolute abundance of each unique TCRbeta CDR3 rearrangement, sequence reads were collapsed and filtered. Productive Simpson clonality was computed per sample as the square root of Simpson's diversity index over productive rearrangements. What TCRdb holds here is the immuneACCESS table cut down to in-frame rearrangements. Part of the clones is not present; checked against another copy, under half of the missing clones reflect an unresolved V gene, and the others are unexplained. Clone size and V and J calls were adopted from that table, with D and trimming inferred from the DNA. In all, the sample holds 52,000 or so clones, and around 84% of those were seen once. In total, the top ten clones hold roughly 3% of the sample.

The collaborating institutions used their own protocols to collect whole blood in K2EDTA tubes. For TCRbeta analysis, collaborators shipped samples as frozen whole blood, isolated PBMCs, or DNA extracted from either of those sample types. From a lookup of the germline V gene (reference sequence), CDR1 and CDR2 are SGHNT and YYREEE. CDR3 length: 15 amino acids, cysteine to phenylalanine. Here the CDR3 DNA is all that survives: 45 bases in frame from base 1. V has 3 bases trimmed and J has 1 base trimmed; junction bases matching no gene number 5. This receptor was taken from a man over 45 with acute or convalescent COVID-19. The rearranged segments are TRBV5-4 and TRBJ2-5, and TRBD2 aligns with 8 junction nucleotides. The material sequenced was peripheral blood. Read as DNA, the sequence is TGTGCCAGCAGCTCCAGCGGGGGCCCCCAAGAGACCCAGTACTTC. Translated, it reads CASSSSGGPQETQYF.